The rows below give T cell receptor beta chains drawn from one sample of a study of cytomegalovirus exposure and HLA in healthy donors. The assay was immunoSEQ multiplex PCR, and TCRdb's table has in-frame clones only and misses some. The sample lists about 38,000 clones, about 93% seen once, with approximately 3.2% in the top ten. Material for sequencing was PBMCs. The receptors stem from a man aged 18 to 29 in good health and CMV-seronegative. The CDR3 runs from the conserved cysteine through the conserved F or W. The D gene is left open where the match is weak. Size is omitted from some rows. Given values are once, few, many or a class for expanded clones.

CASSPGGASGANVLTF	TGTGCCAGCTCACCAGGAGGGGCCTCTGGGGCCAACGTCCTGACTTTC	TRBJ2-6	-	-	TRBV18
CASSPRLAGTTDTQYF	TGCGCCAGCAGCCCCCGACTAGCGGGGACTACAGATACGCAGTATTTT	TRBJ2-3	once	TRBD2	TRBV5-1
CASSLLGTGQETQYF	TGCGCCAGCAGCTTGCTAGGTACAGGCCAAGAGACCCAGTACTTC	TRBJ2-5	-	-	TRBV5-1
CASSSSGTGYQPQHF	TGTGCCAGCAGTTCCTCCGGGACAGGATATCAGCCCCAGCATTTT	TRBJ1-5	-	TRBD1	TRBV28
CASSPTQGNNYGYTF	TGTGCCAGCTCACCAACGCAGGGCAATAACTATGGCTACACCTTC	TRBJ1-2	-	-	TRBV18
CSARAPGEQYF	TGCAGTGCTAGGGCCCCAGGCGAGCAGTACTTC	TRBJ2-7	-	-	TRBV20-1
CASSPVDRTHYEQYF	TGTGCCAGTAGTCCCGTGGACAGGACACACTACGAGCAGTACTTC	TRBJ2-7	once	TRBD1	TRBV19
CASVRQGGSAFF	TGTGCCAGCGTAAGACAGGGCGGTTCGGCTTTCTTT	TRBJ1-1	-	TRBD1	TRBV28
CASSQGYNQPQHF	TGCGCCAGCAGTCAGGGATACAATCAGCCCCAGCATTTT	TRBJ1-5	few	-	TRBV10-1
CASRQQESGNTIYF	TGTGCCAGCAGGCAACAGGAGTCTGGAAACACCATATATTTT	TRBJ1-3	-	-	TRBV7-9
CASSHDRNNEQFF	TGTGCCAGCAGTCACGACAGGAACAATGAGCAGTTCTTC	TRBJ2-1	-	-	TRBV6-5
CASSLTGQGNTEAFF	TGTGCCAGCAGTTTAACAGGACAGGGGAACACTGAAGCTTTCTTT	TRBJ1-1	-	TRBD1	TRBV27
CASSVGPTPNNEQFF	TGTGCCAGCAGCGTAGGTCCGACACCAAACAATGAGCAGTTCTTC	TRBJ2-1	-	-	TRBV9
CASSEQANTEAFF	TGTGCCAGTAGCGAACAGGCTAACACTGAAGCTTTCTTT	TRBJ1-1	-	-	TRBV19
CASSINRDGYTF	TGTGCCAGCAGTATCAACAGGGATGGCTACACCTTC	TRBJ1-2	-	-	TRBV28
CASTAGDRSSYGYTF	TGTGCCAGCACGGCCGGGGATCGATCTTCCTATGGCTACACCTTC	TRBJ1-2	-	-	TRBV27
CASRLAGGSEQFF	TGCGCCAGCCGACTAGCGGGAGGGTCAGAGCAGTTCTTC	TRBJ2-1	-	TRBD2	TRBV5-1
CASSPPTNTGELFF	TGTGCCAGCTCACCACCCACGAACACCGGGGAGCTGTTTTTT	TRBJ2-2	-	-	TRBV18
CASSFGGAQPYNEQFF	TGTGCCAGCAGCTTTGGGGGCGCGCAACCCTACAATGAGCAGTTCTTC	TRBJ2-1	-	-	TRBV5-4
CASSLDSNYGYTF	TGTGCCAGCAGCCTGGACAGCAACTATGGCTACACCTTC	TRBJ1-2	-	-	TRBV7-9
CAWRRGQETQYF	TGTGCCTGGAGGCGGGGCCAAGAGACCCAGTACTTC	TRBJ2-5	once	-	TRBV30
CASSGSRGNEKLFF	TGTGCCAGCAGCGGTAGTAGGGGTAATGAAAAACTGTTTTTT	TRBJ1-4	-	-	TRBV6-5
CASSGTGEAFF	TGCGCCAGCAGCGGGACGGGGGAGGCTTTCTTT	TRBJ1-1	-	-	TRBV10-1
CASSQTGLIGNTIYF	TGTGCCAGCAGCCAAACCGGACTAATAGGAAACACCATATATTTT	TRBJ1-3	-	-	TRBV5-6
CASRDRGGISNQPQHF	TGTGCCAGTAGGGACAGGGGAGGCATTAGCAATCAGCCCCAGCATTTT	TRBJ1-5	-	TRBD1	TRBV19
CASSQASERRAFF	TGTGCCAGCAGCCAAGCTTCGGAGCGGAGGGCTTTCTTT	TRBJ1-1	-	-	TRBV14
CASSPPSSSDTQYF	TGTGCCAGCTCACCACCGAGTTCCTCAGATACGCAGTATTTT	TRBJ2-3	-	-	TRBV18
CASSLPTTPLLSYEQYF	TGTGCCAGCAGTTTACCGACTACCCCCTTATTATCCTACGAGCAGTACTTC	TRBJ2-7	-	-	TRBV27
CASSLDRSYEQYF	TGTGCCAGCAGCTTAGATCGCAGCTACGAGCAGTACTTC	TRBJ2-7	-	-	TRBV7-6
CASSVRTTGANVLTF	TGTGCCAGCAGCGTACGGACAACAGGGGCCAACGTCCTGACTTTC	TRBJ2-6	-	-	TRBV9
CASSIRASGWDEQFF	TGTGCCAGTAGCATCAGGGCTAGCGGCTGGGATGAGCAGTTCTTC	TRBJ2-1	-	TRBD2	TRBV19
CASSFTVPPTEAFF	TGTGCCAGCAGTTTCACGGTTCCCCCCACTGAAGCTTTCTTT	TRBJ1-1	-	-	TRBV28
CASTQSGAGEKLFF	TGTGCCAGCACCCAATCAGGGGCAGGTGAAAAACTGTTTTTT	TRBJ1-4	-	-	TRBV2
CASSRGSSRNTEAFF	TGTGCCAGTAGTCGGGGGTCTTCCCGGAACACTGAAGCTTTCTTT	TRBJ1-1	-	-	TRBV19
CASSEGGWYQETQYF	TGTGCCAGCAGTGAAGGCGGATGGTACCAAGAGACCCAGTACTTC	TRBJ2-5	-	-	TRBV6-1
CASSFRETQYF	TGTGCCAGCAGCTTCAGAGAGACCCAGTACTTC	TRBJ2-5	-	-	TRBV5-6
CASSIGRGVNTEAFF	TGTGCCAGTAGTATTGGAAGGGGCGTGAACACTGAAGCTTTCTTT	TRBJ1-1	-	-	TRBV19
CASSLAGTGTPYGYTF	TGTGCCAGCAGCTTGGCGGGGACAGGGACTCCCTATGGCTACACCTTC	TRBJ1-2	-	TRBD1	TRBV5-4
CASSATVTQETQYF	TGCGCCAGCAGCGCAACTGTAACGCAAGAGACCCAGTACTTC	TRBJ2-5	-	-	TRBV5-1
CASKSRRAQETQYF	TGTGCCAGTAAGAGCAGGAGGGCCCAGGAGACCCAGTACTTC	TRBJ2-5	-	-	TRBV19
CASTLAGGRRAETQYF	TGTGCCAGCACCCTGGCTGGGGGGAGACGGGCAGAGACCCAGTACTTC	TRBJ2-5	-	-	TRBV11-2
CASSPPPGNDEQFF	TGTGCCAGCAGCCCGCCCCCAGGGAATGATGAGCAGTTCTTC	TRBJ2-1	once	-	TRBV5-5
CASSLGRREGETQYF	TGTGCCAGCAGCTTGGGTAGACGGGAGGGGGAGACCCAGTACTTC	TRBJ2-5	-	TRBD2	TRBV5-8
CASSDSSDSGELFF	TGTGCCAGCAGTGACTCGTCAGACTCCGGGGAGCTGTTTTTT	TRBJ2-2	-	-	TRBV6-4
CASSKRTVVFRFF	TGTGCCAGTAGTAAGCGGACAGTCGTCTTTAGATTCTTT	TRBJ1-1	-	-	TRBV19
CAGSAGAYEQYF	TGTGCCGGCTCCGCAGGGGCCTACGAGCAGTACTTC	TRBJ2-7	-	-	TRBV2
CASSLGGREPQHF	TGTGCCAGCAGCTTAGGGGGCCGAGAGCCCCAGCATTTT	TRBJ1-5	-	-	TRBV7-6
CASRLGLAGGPKNEQYF	TGTGCAAGTCGCTTAGGACTAGCGGGAGGGCCGAAGAACGAGCAGTACTTC	TRBJ2-7	few	-	TRBV12-2
CASSLDSKVLETQYF	TGTGCCAGCAGCTTAGACTCCAAGGTACTAGAGACCCAGTACTTC	TRBJ2-5	-	-	TRBV5-4
CASSPREPNTEAFF	TGTGCCAGCAGTCCCCGGGAGCCGAACACTGAAGCTTTCTTT	TRBJ1-1	-	-	TRBV27
CASSLEQRGARTDTQYF	TGTGCCAGCAGCTTAGAGCAGCGGGGGGCAAGGACAGATACGCAGTATTTT	TRBJ2-3	once	TRBD2	TRBV7-2
CASSPRTSGSTLEQYF	TGTGCCAGCAGCCCCCGGACTAGCGGTTCCACCCTCGAGCAGTACTTC	TRBJ2-7	-	-	TRBV21-1
CAWSRGTGELFF	TGTGCCTGGAGTAGGGGCACCGGGGAGCTGTTTTTT	TRBJ2-2	-	-	TRBV30
CASSFYPGQGQGYTF	TGTGCCAGCAGCTTCTACCCCGGACAGGGTCAAGGCTACACCTTC	TRBJ1-2	-	TRBD1	TRBV7-3
CASSSLLAGVNNEQFF	TGTGCCAGCAGCTCCCTACTAGCGGGAGTAAACAATGAGCAGTTCTTC	TRBJ2-1	-	TRBD2	TRBV5-6
CASSLGTGNNQPQHF	TGTGCCAGCAGCTTGGGGACAGGGAACAATCAGCCCCAGCATTTT	TRBJ1-5	-	TRBD1	TRBV5-6
CASSVSGTENIQYF	TGTGCCAGCAGCGTAAGCGGGACGGAAAACATTCAGTACTTC	TRBJ2-4	-	TRBD2	TRBV9